The source of this T cell receptor (beta chain) is a study of blood T cell repertoires in COVID-19. Original analysis: Using reference gene primer amplification, nucleated cell counts were estimated. Clones were read by immunoSEQ multiplex PCR, and TCRdb kept only the in-frame ones, dropping some. V and J calls plus clone size are reproduced from that table; the DNA served to infer D and trimming. This sample has some 300,000 clones, with 88% found just once. Germline CDR1 reads LGHNA; CDR2 reads YSLEER. This CDR3 contains 18 residues. J was trimmed by 5 bases and V by 0 bases; bases with no gene match: 13. Participants were aged about 18 to 100 years from around 24 US areas. Cohorts were assigned according to the clinical history that participants reported.

The sequenced material came from PBMCs or T cells enriched from blood (not recorded which). The J gene is TRBJ1-5, the V gene TRBV4-3; 7 positions match TRBD1. The sequence came from a woman aged 25 to 39 who had recovered from COVID-19. The CDR3 is CASSQDLKTGTGHQPQHF. The CDR3, as DNA: TGCGCCAGCAGCCAAGATTTGAAGACAGGGACGGGTCATCAGCCCCAGCATTTT.